The clone carrying this T cell receptor beta chain was counted many times. Its antigen remains unknown. TCR beta CDR3 sequences were amplified from RNA transcripts. Carried out on the TCR CDR3, a first-round RT-PCR used the HTBI primer set. Using its own MiXCR run on the multiplex PCR reads, TCRdb lists one record per CDR3 protein. The table has roughly 550,000 distinct CDR3 sequences, 15% to 20% seen once; the top ten hold about 29%. Reasons for excluding patients were uncontrolled infection, other autoimmune disease, pregnancy or lactation. Each 10 ml fresh peripheral blood draw supplied the PBMCs. Looked up from germline, CDR1 is GTSNPN and CDR2 is SVGIG (reference sequence). V dropped 5 bases and J dropped 1; count of bases not matched to a gene: 12. CDR3 length equals 17 residues. The data were taken from a study of T cells in Graves' hyperthyroidism and ophthalmopathy. General observations from the study: Blood samples included most of the expanded thyroid clonotypes exceeding 0.001. A model using 13 V-J features told ophthalmopathy apart from stable hyperthyroidism.

The specimen sequenced was blood. This chain links TRBV30 with TRBJ2-2, with 8 bases that match TRBD2. The sequence was collected from a woman in her 30s with Graves' ophthalmopathy. The CDR3 DNA reads TGTGCCTGGTCGAGAGGCCCTAGCGGGTTGAACACCGGGGAGCTGTTTTTT. This codes for CAWSRGPSGLNTGELFF.